The 8 T cell receptor beta chains presented below share a single source sample, sequenced in a study of CD8 T cells in ankylosing spondylitis. TCRdb reprocessed the 5' RACE reads with MiXCR, giving one entry per CDR3 protein. The table has 250,000 to 400,000 distinct CDR3 sequences, approximately 10% seen once. The sequencing sample was made of blood, either unsorted or a sorted T cell fraction (not recorded which). The receptors come from a female donor with ankylosing spondylitis or in good health (not recorded which).

The table lists this clonotype with many counts. The chain joins TRBV20-1 to TRBJ2-5; weak D call: TRBD2 (5 bases). Trimming took 3 bases from V and 5 from J, leaving 19 bases between them. Germline CDR1 DFQATT, CDR2 SNEGSKA (reference sequence). The CDR3 runs to 15 residues. For the CDR3, the DNA is TGCAGTGCTAGCGCGGGTACCCTACTGGGGGAGACCCAGTACTTC. It specifies CSASAGTLLGETQYF.

The J gene is TRBJ1-3, the V gene TRBV5-1; D unresolved. Looked up from germline, CDR1 is SGHRS and CDR2 is YFSETQ. Trimming removed 0 bases from V and 0 bases from J, with 10 bases in between. The CDR3 length is 16 residues. CDR3 DNA sequence: TGCGCCAGCAGCTTGGGAGCCTACGACTCTGGAAACACCATATATTTT. This translates into CASSLGAYDSGNTIYF.

This clonotype was observed at least ten times. J is TRBJ1-2 and V is TRBV5-1; a weak D match, TRBD1 (5 bases). This CDR3 region has 16 residues. Per germline, CDR1 SGHRS and CDR2 YFSETQ. V dropped 4 bases and J dropped 4 bases, with 20 bases sitting between them. CDR3 in DNA: TGCGCCAGCAGCCACCGTCCAGGGTTTCTCGCCTATGGCTACACCTTC. This gives the protein CASSHRPGFLAYGYTF.

V and J are TRBV30 and TRBJ1-4, with a tentative D call TRBD1 (6 bases). Germline V gene data show CDR1 as GTSNPN and CDR2 as SVGIG (reference sequence). V was shortened by 1 base and J by 2 bases, with 23 bases between the two germline ends. The CDR3 consists of 19 residues. DNA of the CDR3: TGTGCCTGGAGTGCCCCTACAGGGTACCGCGAGTGGACTAATGAAAAACTGTTTTTT. Translated: CAWSAPTGYREWTNEKLFF.

The table lists this clonotype with a few counts. V gene TRBV5-1 combines with J gene TRBJ1-5; 7 positions match TRBD1. The CDR3 extends over 16 amino acids. The J segment lost 2 bases and the V segment lost 3 bases, leaving 8 bases of the junction unmatched. In germline, CDR1 is SGHRS, CDR2 YFSETQ. The CDR3 here is CASSSDPTGGNQPQHF. As DNA, the CDR3 is TGCGCCAGCAGCTCGGACCCCACAGGGGGCAATCAGCCCCAGCATTTT.

This clonotype was seen ten or more times. This chain joins TRBV2 and TRBJ1-2, with D unresolved. V lost 7 bases to trimming and J lost 3 bases, with 12 bases between them. This CDR3 region has 13 residues. CDR1 and CDR2 from the germline V gene are SNHLY and FYNNEI. CDR3 loop: CASKWVSDYGYTF. CDR3 nucleotide sequence: TGTGCCAGCAAGTGGGTTAGTGACTATGGCTACACCTTC.

The sample holds many counts of this clonotype. V is TRBV5-1 and J is TRBJ2-3; no clear D. Germline V gene lookup returns CDR1 SGHRS and CDR2 YFSETQ. Trimming pared 4 bases from V and 4 bases from J, leaving 10 bases between. This CDR3 is built from 13 residues. The DNA of the CDR3 is TGCGCCAGCAGCCTCGACAACCCAGATACGCAGTATTTT. Translated, it gives CASSLDNPDTQYF.

In its sample, this clonotype was seen many times. The rearrangement joins TRBV6-5 to TRBJ1-1, with D perhaps TRBD1 (5 bases). V shed 5 bases and J shed 7 bases, with 11 bases lying between them. This CDR3 has 12 amino acids. Germline CDR1 and CDR2: MNHEY and SVGAGI. The CDR3 loop reads CASSRRTSEAFF. Written as DNA, the CDR3 is TGTGCCAGCAGTCGTCGGACAAGTGAAGCTTTCTTT.